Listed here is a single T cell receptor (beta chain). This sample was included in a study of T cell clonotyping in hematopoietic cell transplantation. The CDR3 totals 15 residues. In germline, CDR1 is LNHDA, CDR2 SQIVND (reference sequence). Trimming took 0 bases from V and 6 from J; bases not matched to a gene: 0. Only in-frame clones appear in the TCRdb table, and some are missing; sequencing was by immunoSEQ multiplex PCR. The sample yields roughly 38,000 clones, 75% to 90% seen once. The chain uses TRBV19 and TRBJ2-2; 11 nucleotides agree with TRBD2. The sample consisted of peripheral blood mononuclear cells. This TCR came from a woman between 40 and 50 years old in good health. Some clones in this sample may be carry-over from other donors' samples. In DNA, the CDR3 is TGTGCCAGTAGTATAGAACTAGCGGGAGCCGGGGAGCTGTTTTTT. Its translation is CASSIELAGAGELFF.